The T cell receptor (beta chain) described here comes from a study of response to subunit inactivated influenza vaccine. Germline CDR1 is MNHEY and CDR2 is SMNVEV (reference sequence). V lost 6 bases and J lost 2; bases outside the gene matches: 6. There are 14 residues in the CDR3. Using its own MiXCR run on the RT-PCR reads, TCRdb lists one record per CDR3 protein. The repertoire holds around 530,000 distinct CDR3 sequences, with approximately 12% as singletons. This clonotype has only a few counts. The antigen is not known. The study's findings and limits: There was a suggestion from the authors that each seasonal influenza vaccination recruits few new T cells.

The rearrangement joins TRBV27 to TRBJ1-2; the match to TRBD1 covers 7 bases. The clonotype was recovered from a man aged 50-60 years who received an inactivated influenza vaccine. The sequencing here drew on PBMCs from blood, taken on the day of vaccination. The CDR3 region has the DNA TGTGCCAGCAGGGAGACAGGGCTGAACTATGGCTACACCTTC. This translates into CASRETGLNYGYTF.